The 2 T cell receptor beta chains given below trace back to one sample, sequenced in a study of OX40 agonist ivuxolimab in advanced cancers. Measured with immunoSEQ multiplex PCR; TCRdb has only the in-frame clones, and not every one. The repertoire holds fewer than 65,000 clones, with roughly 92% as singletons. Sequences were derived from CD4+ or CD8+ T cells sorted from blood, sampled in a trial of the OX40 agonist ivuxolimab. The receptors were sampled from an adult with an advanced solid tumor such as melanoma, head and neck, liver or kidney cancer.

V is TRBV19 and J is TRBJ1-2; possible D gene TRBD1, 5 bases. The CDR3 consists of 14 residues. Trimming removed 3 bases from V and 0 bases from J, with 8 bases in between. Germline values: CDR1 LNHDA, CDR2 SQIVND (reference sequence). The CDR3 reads CASSIGTANYGYTF. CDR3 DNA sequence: TGTGCCAGTAGTATCGGGACCGCTAACTATGGCTACACCTTC. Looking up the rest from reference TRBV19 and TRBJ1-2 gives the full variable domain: DGGITQSPKYLFRKEGQNVTLSCEQNLNHDAMYWYRQDPGQGLRLIYYSQIVNDFQKGDIAEGYSVSREKKESFPLTVTSAQKNPTAFYLCASSIGTANYGYTFGSGTRLTVV.

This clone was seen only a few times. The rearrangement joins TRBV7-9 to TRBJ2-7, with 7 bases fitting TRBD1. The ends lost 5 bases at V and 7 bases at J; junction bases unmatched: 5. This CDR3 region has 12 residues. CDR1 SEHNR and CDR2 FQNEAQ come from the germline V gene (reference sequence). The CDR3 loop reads CASSLDRAEQYF. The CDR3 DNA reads TGTGCCAGCAGCCTCGACAGGGCGGAGCAGTACTTC.